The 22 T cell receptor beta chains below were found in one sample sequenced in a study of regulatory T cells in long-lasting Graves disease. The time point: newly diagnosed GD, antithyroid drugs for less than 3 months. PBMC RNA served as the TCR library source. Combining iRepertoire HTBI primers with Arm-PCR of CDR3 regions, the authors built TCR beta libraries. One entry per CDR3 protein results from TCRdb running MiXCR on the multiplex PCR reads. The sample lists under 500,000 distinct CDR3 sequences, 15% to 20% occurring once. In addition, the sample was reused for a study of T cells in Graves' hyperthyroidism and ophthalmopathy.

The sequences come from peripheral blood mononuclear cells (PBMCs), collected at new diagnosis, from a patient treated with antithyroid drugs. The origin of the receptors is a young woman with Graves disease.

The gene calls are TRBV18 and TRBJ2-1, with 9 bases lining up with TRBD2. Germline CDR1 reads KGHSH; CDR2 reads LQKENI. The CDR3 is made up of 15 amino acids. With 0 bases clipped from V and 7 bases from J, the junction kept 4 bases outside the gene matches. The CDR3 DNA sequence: TGTGCCAGCTCACCACCTAGCGGGAGTCGTAATGAGCAGTTCTTC. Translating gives CASSPPSGSRNEQFF.

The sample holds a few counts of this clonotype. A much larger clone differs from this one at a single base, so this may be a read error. The CDR3 DNA follows: TGTGCCAGCAGCGAAGTGGGCCCTCCTCTTGGGCGCAATCAGCCCCAGCATTTT. Translating gives CASSEVGPPLGRNQPQHF. The gene calls are TRBV6-2 or TRBV6-3 and TRBJ1-5, with D hard to call. Germline lookup yields CDR1 MNHEY and CDR2 SVGEGT. Trimming removed 6 bases at V and 2 bases at J, with 23 bases between. The CDR3 has 18 amino acids.

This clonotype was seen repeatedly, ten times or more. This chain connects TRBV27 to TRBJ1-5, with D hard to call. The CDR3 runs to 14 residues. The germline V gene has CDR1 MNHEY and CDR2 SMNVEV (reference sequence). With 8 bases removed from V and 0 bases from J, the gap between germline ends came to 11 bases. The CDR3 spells CASAFRDSNQPQHF. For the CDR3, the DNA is TGTGCCAGCGCTTTCAGAGATAGCAATCAGCCCCAGCATTTT.

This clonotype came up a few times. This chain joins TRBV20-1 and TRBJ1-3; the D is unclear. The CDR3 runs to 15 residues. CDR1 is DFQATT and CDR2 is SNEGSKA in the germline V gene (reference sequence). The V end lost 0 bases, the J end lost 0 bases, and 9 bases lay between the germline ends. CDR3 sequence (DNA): TGCAGTGCTAGAGATCAGACGTACTCTGGAAACACCATATATTTT. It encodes CSARDQTYSGNTIYF.

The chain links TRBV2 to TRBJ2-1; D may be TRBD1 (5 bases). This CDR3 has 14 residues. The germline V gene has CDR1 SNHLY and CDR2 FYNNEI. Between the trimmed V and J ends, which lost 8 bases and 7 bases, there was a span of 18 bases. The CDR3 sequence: CASLLVTGRNEQFF. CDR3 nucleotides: TGTGCCAGCCTCCTGGTAACAGGCAGGAATGAGCAGTTCTTC.

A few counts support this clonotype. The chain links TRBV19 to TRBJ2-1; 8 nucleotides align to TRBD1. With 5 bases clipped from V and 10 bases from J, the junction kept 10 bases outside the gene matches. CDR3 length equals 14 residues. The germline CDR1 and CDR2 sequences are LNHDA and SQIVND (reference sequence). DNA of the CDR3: TGTGCCAGTAGTGCAGCCAGGGGGCTAGAAGAGCAGTTCTTC. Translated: CASSAARGLEEQFF.

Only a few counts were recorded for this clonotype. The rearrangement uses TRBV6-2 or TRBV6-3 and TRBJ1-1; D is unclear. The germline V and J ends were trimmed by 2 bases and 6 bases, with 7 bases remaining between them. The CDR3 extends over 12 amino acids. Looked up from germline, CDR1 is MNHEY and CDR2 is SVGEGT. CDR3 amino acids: CASSYNRAEAFF. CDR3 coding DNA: TGTGCCAGCAGTTACAATCGGGCTGAAGCTTTCTTT.

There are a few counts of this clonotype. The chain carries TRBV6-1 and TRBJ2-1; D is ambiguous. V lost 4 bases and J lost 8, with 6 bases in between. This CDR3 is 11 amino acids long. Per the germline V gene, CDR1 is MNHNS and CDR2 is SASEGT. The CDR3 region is CASSGLHEQFF. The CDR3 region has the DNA TGTGCCAGCAGTGGGCTACATGAGCAGTTCTTC.

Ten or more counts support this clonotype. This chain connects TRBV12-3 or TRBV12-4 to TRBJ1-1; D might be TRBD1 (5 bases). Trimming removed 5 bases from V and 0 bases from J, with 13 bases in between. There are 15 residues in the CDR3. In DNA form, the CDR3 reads TGTGCCAGCAGTGCCGGACACGTCATGAACACTGAAGCTTTCTTT. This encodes CASSAGHVMNTEAFF.

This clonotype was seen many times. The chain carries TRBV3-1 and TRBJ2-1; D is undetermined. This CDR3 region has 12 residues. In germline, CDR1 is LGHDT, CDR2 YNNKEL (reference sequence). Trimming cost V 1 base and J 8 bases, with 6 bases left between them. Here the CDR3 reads CASSQGRDEQFF. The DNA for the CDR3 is TGTGCCAGCAGCCAAGGCCGGGATGAGCAGTTCTTC.

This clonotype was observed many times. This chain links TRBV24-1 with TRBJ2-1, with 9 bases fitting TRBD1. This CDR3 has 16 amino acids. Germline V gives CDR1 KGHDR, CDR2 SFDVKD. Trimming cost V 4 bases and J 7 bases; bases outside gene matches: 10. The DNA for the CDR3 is TGTGCCACCAGTGACCCTACAGGGGGCGCGGGTAATGAGCAGTTCTTC. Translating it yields CATSDPTGGAGNEQFF.

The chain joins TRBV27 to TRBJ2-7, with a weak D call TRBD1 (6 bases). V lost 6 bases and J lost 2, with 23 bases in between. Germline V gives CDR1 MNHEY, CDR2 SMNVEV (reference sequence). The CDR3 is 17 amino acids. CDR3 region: CASSSTHGTRSPYEQYF. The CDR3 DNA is TGTGCCAGCAGCTCCACCCACGGGACACGGTCCCCCTACGAGCAGTACTTC.

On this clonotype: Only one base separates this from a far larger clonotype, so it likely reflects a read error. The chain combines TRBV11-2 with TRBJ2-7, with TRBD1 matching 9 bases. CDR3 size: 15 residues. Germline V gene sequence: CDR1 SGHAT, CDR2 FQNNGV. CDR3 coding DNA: TGTGCCAGCAGTCAATTCACAGGGGGCGCCTACGAGCCGTACTTC. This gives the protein CASSQFTGGAYEPYF. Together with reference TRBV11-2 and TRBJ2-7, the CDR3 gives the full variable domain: EAGVAQSPRYKIIEKRQSVAFWCNPISGHATLYWYQQILGQGPKLLIQFQNNGVVDDSQLPKDRFSAERLKGVDSTLKIQPAKLEDSAVYLCASSQFTGGAYEPYFGPGTRLTVT.

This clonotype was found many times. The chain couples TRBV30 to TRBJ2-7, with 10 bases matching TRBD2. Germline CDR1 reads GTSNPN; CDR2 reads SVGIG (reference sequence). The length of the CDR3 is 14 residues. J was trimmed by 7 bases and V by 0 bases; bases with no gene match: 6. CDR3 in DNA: TGTGCCTGGAGTGTAGGTCTAGCGGGAGATGAGCAGTACTTC. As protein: CAWSVGLAGDEQYF.

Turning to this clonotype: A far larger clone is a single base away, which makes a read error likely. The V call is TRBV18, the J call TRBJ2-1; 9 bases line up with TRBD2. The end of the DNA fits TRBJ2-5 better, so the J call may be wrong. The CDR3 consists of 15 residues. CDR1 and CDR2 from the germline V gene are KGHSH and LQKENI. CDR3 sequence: CASSRGLAGRETQYF. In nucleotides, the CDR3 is TGTGCCAGCTCCCGGGGCCTAGCGGGACGAGAGACCCAGTACTTC.

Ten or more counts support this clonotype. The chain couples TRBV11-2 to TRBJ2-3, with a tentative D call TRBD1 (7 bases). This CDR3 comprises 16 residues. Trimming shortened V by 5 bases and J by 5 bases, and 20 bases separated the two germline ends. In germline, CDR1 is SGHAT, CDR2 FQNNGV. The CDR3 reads CASSKIGGGQIDTQYF. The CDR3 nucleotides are TGTGCCAGCAGCAAAATCGGAGGGGGCCAGATAGATACGCAGTATTTT.

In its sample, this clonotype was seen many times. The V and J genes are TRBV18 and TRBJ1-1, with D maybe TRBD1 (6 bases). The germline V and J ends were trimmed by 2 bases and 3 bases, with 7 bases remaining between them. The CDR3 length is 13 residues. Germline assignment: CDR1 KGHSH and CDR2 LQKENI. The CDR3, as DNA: TGTGCCAGCTCACCAAACAGGGACACTGAAGCTTTCTTT. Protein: CASSPNRDTEAFF.

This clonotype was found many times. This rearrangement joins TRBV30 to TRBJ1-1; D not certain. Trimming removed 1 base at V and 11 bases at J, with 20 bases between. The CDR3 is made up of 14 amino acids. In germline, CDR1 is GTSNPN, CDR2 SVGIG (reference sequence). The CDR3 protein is CAWSGPRRPGNAFF. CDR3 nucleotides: TGTGCCTGGAGTGGGCCCCGTCGACCGGGCAACGCTTTCTTT. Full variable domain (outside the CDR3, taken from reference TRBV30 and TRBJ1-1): SQTIHQWPATLVQPVGSPLSLECTVEGTSNPNLYWYRQAAGRGLQLLFYSVGIGQISSEVPQNLSASRPQDRQFILSSKKLLLSDSGFYLCAWSGPRRPGNAFFGQGTRLTVV.

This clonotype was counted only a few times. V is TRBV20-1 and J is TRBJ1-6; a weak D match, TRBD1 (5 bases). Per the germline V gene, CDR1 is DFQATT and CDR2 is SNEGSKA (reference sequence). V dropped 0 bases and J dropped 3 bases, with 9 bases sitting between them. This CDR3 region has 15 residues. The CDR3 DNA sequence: TGCAGTGCTAGAGATCTGACAGACTATAATTCACCCCTCCACTTT. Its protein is CSARDLTDYNSPLHF.

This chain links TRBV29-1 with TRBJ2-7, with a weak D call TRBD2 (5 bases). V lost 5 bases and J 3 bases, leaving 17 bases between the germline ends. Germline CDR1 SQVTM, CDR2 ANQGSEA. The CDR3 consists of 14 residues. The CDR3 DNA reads TGCAGCGTTAACTACGGCACTAGTAGCTACGAGCAGTACTTC. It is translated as CSVNYGTSSYEQYF.

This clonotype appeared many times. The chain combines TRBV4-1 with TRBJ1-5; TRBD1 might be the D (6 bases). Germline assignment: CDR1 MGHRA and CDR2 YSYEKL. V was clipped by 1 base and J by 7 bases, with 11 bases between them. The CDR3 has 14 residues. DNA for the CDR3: TGCGCCAGCAGCCAAGTGGGGGCTAAACAGCCCCAGCATTTT. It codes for CASSQVGAKQPQHF.

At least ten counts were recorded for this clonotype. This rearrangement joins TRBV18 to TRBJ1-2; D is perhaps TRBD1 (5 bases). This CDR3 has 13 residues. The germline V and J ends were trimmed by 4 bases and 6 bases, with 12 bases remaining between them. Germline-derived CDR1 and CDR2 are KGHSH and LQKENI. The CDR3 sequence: CASSQQGGHGYTF. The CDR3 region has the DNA TGTGCCAGCTCACAGCAGGGAGGCCATGGCTACACCTTC.